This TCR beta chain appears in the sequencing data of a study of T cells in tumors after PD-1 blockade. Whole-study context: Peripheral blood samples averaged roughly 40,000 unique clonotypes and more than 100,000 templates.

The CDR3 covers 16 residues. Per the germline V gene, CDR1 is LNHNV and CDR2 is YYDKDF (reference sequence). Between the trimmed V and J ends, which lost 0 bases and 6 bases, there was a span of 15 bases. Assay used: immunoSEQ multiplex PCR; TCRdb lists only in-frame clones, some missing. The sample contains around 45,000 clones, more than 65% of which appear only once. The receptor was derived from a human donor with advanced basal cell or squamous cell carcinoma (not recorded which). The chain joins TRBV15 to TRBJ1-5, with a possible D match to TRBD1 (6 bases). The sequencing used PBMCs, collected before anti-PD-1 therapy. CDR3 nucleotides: TGTGCCACCAGCAGAGATCAATCTGGGGGCCGTCAGCCCCAGCATTTT. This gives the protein CATSRDQSGGRQPQHF. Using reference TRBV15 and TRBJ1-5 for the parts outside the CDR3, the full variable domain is DAMVIQNPRYQVTQFGKPVTLSCSQTLNHNVMYWYQQKSSQAPKLLFHYYDKDFNNEADTPDNFQSRRPNTSFCFLDIRSPGLGDTAMYLCATSRDQSGGRQPQHFGDGTRLSIL.